This entry lists 27 T cell receptor beta chains sequenced from one sample in a study of blood T cell repertoires in COVID-19. Method: immunoSEQ multiplex PCR; TCRdb's copy keeps in-frame clones and lacks some. The sample includes 150,000 to 200,000 clones, around 88% of them seen just once. Sequenced: PBMCs or T cells enriched from blood (not recorded which). The source is a woman in her twenties or thirties who had recovered from COVID-19.

V is TRBV27 and J is TRBJ1-2; 8 bases are shared with TRBD1. CDR1 MNHEY and CDR2 SMNVEV come from the germline V gene (reference sequence). The J segment lost 5 bases and the V segment lost 3 bases, leaving 11 bases of the junction unmatched. This CDR3 is 16 amino acids long. CDR3 protein: CASSFLWGQEGYGYTF. The CDR3 nucleotides read TGTGCCAGCAGTTTCCTCTGGGGACAGGAGGGGTATGGCTACACCTTC.

The V gene is TRBV30, the J gene TRBJ2-4; TRBD2 is a possible D gene (6 bases). Trimming shortened V by 5 bases and J by 0 bases, and 8 bases separated the two germline ends. The CDR3 contains 13 residues. The germline CDR1 and CDR2 sequences are GTSNPN and SVGIG (reference sequence). In DNA form, the CDR3 reads TGTGCCTGGCGGGACTTAGCCAAAAACATTCAGTACTTC. As protein: CAWRDLAKNIQYF.

The chain combines TRBV9 with TRBJ1-3, with TRBD1 as a possible D gene (5 bases). From germline, CDR1 is SGDLS and CDR2 YYNGEE. CDR3 length: 16 residues. Trimming stripped 2 bases from V and 0 bases from J, with 12 bases between. The CDR3 region has the DNA TGTGCCAGCAGCGTGGCAGGGCGAACCTCTGGAAACACCATATATTTT. Its protein product is CASSVAGRTSGNTIYF.

This rearrangement joins TRBV9 to TRBJ2-1; 10 nucleotides line up with TRBD2. Germline CDR1 SGDLS, CDR2 YYNGEE. V shed 0 bases, J shed 5 bases, and the junction held 2 bases outside the gene matches. The CDR3 loop spans 15 amino acids. CDR3 region: CASSVGLAGDNEQFF. DNA for the CDR3: TGTGCCAGCAGCGTAGGGCTAGCGGGAGACAATGAGCAGTTCTTC.

The chain has TRBV15 and TRBJ1-4; 10 bases match TRBD1. The J segment lost 10 bases and the V segment lost 7 bases, leaving 6 bases of the junction unmatched. CDR3 length equals 13 residues. The V gene's germline CDR1 is LNHNV and CDR2 YYDKDF (reference sequence). Here the CDR3 DNA reads TGTGCCACCAACCTGGGACAGGGGAGAAAACTGTTTTTT. This encodes CATNLGQGRKLFF.

The chain couples TRBV5-1 to TRBJ1-4; 10 bases align to TRBD1. V lost 1 base and J lost 0; bases outside the gene matches: 3. The CDR3 loop spans 17 amino acids. Germline values: CDR1 SGHRS, CDR2 YFSETQ. The CDR3 region has the DNA TGCGCCAGCAGCTTGCAGACAGGGGGCACAACTAATGAAAAACTGTTTTTT. It encodes CASSLQTGGTTNEKLFF.

The chain joins TRBV19 to TRBJ2-2; no reliable D call. Trimming took 6 bases from V and 6 from J, leaving 8 bases between them. The length of the CDR3 is 12 residues. Germline V lookup: CDR1 LNHDA, CDR2 SQIVND (reference sequence). The CDR3: CASSRVAGELFF. In nucleotides, the CDR3 is TGTGCCAGTAGCCGGGTGGCCGGGGAGCTGTTTTTT.

CDR3 coding DNA: TGTGCCAGCAGCGAACAGGGGGATGGCTACACCTTC. It yields the protein CASSEQGDGYTF. The rearrangement joins TRBV7-6 to TRBJ1-2, with 8 nucleotides matching TRBD1. The CDR3 contains 12 residues. V dropped 5 bases and J dropped 6; count of bases not matched to a gene: 2. Germline loops: CDR1 SGHVS, CDR2 FNYEAQ.

This clone was recorded only once. The chain combines TRBV28 with TRBJ2-7; 11 bases agree with TRBD2. There are 13 residues in the CDR3. CDR1 and CDR2 (germline): MDHEN, SYDVKM. CDR3 amino acids: CAIASGGSYEQYF. CDR3 in DNA: TGTGCGATAGCTAGCGGGGGGTCCTACGAGCAGTACTTC.

This clone was recorded once. This chain connects TRBV6-2 or TRBV6-3 to TRBJ2-7; D ambiguous. With 2 bases removed from V and 7 bases from J, the gap between germline ends came to 9 bases. The CDR3 runs to 12 residues. Germline CDR1 and CDR2: MNHEY and SVGEGT. DNA for the CDR3: TGTGCCAGCAGTTACCCCAGCGTTGAGCAGTACTTC. It encodes CASSYPSVEQYF.

The V and J genes are TRBV30 and TRBJ2-1, with TRBD2 matching 13 bases. The V gene end was trimmed by 0 bases and the J gene end by 0 bases; junction bases not matched to a gene: 11. The CDR3 has 20 residues. CDR1 and CDR2 from the germline V gene are GTSNPN and SVGIG (reference sequence). DNA for the CDR3: TGTGCCTGGAGTGTCACCAAGGGACTAGCGGGACCTAGCTCCTACAATGAGCAGTTCTTC. It is translated as CAWSVTKGLAGPSSYNEQFF.

This sequence joins TRBV2 and TRBJ1-5; D gene uncertain. The CDR3 is 13 residues long. Germline CDR1 and CDR2: SNHLY and FYNNEI. Trimming removed 2 bases at V and 3 bases at J, with 5 bases between. The CDR3 reads CASSESINQPQHF. For the CDR3, the DNA is TGTGCCAGCAGTGAAAGCATCAATCAGCCCCAGCATTTT.

This clone has only one observation. The chain employs TRBV14 and TRBJ2-7; 9 bases fit TRBD1. The V and J ends lost 0 bases and 1 base, in that order; junction bases with no gene match: 16. CDR1 SGHDN and CDR2 FVKESK come from the germline V gene. This CDR3 region has 20 residues. CDR3 sequence (DNA): TGTGCCAGCAGCCAAGACTATCTCGTCGGGACAGGGTGGAGGTCCTACGAGCAGTACTTC. Translation: CASSQDYLVGTGWRSYEQYF.

This chain uses TRBV19 with TRBJ1-5; 7 bases agree with TRBD1. V lost 6 bases and J lost 4; bases outside the gene matches: 6. CDR3 length equals 14 residues. Germline CDR1 LNHDA, CDR2 SQIVND (reference sequence). This CDR3 reads CASSPGQKNQPQHF. For the CDR3, the DNA is TGTGCCAGTAGCCCGGGACAGAAAAATCAGCCCCAGCATTTT.

The rearrangement links TRBV19 to TRBJ1-5, with 8 positions matching TRBD1. Germline trimming cut 3 bases from V and 1 base from J; bases unmatched to any gene: 5. Germline V gives CDR1 LNHDA, CDR2 SQIVND (reference sequence). CDR3 length: 16 amino acids. This CDR3 reads CASSILQGESNQPQHF. The CDR3 region has the DNA TGTGCCAGTAGTATCCTACAGGGGGAGAGCAATCAGCCCCAGCATTTT.

The rearrangement joins TRBV19 to TRBJ2-1; 9 bases map to TRBD1. The CDR3 contains 15 residues. Germline V gene sequence: CDR1 LNHDA, CDR2 SQIVND (reference sequence). Losses at the gene ends were 6 bases for V and 6 bases for J; bases not matched to a gene: 9. The DNA of the CDR3 is TGTGCCAGTAGGGAGGGACAGGGCAACGCCAATGAGCAGTTCTTC. It specifies CASREGQGNANEQFF.

V gene TRBV28 combines with J gene TRBJ2-5; possibly TRBD1 for D (6 bases). Deletions cut 4 bases from V and 5 bases from J, with 20 bases between. CDR3 length: 16 residues. From germline, CDR1 is MDHEN and CDR2 SYDVKM. CDR3 residues: CASSSTARDTPETQYF. The DNA for the CDR3 is TGTGCCAGCAGTTCAACCGCCCGGGACACCCCGGAGACCCAGTACTTC.

This clone was counted a few times. The J gene is TRBJ2-7, the V gene TRBV28, with a possible D match to TRBD1 (5 bases). The germline gives CDR1 MDHEN, CDR2 SYDVKM. The CDR3 sequence is 14 residues long. V lost 6 bases, J lost 0 bases, and 12 bases lay in between. The CDR3 spells CASRRQKVSYEQYF. The CDR3 DNA sequence: TGTGCCAGCAGAAGACAGAAGGTCTCCTACGAGCAGTACTTC. The entire variable domain, with the rest obtained from reference TRBV28 and TRBJ2-7, is as follows: DVKVTQSSRYLVKRTGEKVFLECVQDMDHENMFWYRQDPGLGLRLIYFSYDVKMKEKGDIPEGYSVSREKKERFSLILESASTNQTSMYLCASRRQKVSYEQYFGPGTRLTVT.

The chain combines TRBV3-1 (or the pseudogene TRBV3-2) with TRBJ2-2; 10 nucleotides match TRBD2. CDR1 and CDR2 from the germline V gene are LGHDT and YNNKEL (reference sequence). CDR3 length equals 19 residues. V shed 1 base, J shed 10 bases, and the junction held 18 bases outside the gene matches. CDR3 nucleotides: TGTGCCAGCAGCCAAGTCTCGTTAAGCGGGAGGGCCTCTAATGCGGAGCTGTTTTTT. This translates into CASSQVSLSGRASNAELFF.

The chain combines TRBV3-1 (or the pseudogene TRBV3-2) with TRBJ1-3, with 8 nucleotides matching TRBD1. The CDR3 spans 18 residues. Germline V CDR1 and CDR2: LGHDT, YNNKEL (reference sequence). The trim removed 4 bases at V and 0 bases at J, leaving 11 bases unmatched. This CDR3 is CASSPHRRQGSSGNTIYF. The CDR3 coding sequence is TGTGCCAGCAGCCCCCACAGACGACAGGGGAGCTCTGGAAACACCATATATTTT.

The V call is TRBV27, the J call TRBJ1-2; D perhaps matches TRBD1 (6 bases). The CDR3 spans 16 residues. V was cut by 5 bases and J by 2 bases, with 18 bases left in between. CDR1 is MNHEY and CDR2 is SMNVEV in the germline V gene (reference sequence). The chain's CDR3 is CASSNTPMQGNYGYTF. The CDR3 DNA is TGTGCCAGCAGTAATACCCCTATGCAGGGGAACTATGGCTACACCTTC.

The chain couples TRBV25-1 to TRBJ1-1; tentatively, D is TRBD1 (6 bases). Germline CDR1 reads MGHDK; CDR2 reads SYGVNS. The CDR3 runs 14 residues. V lost 8 bases and J lost 1, with 14 bases in between. CDR3 in amino acids: CASEKAGQNTEAFF. In DNA form, the CDR3 reads TGTGCCAGCGAAAAAGCGGGACAGAACACTGAAGCTTTCTTT. Variable domain in full (rest from reference TRBV25-1 and TRBJ1-1): EADIYQTPRYLVIGTGKKITLECSQTMGHDKMYWYQQDPGMELHLIHYSYGVNSTEKGDLSSESTVSRIRTEHFPLTLESARPSHTSQYLCASEKAGQNTEAFFGQGTRLTVV.

This clone was counted a single time. This chain links TRBV7-8 with TRBJ1-1; D unresolved. The V end was cut by 1 base, the J end by 2 bases, with 8 bases between. Germline CDR1 reads SGHVS; CDR2 reads FQNEAQ. The CDR3 extends over 14 amino acids. For the CDR3, the DNA is TGTGCCAGCAGCTTAGGGGCAGGTAACACTGAAGCTTTCTTT. It encodes CASSLGAGNTEAFF.

The gene calls are TRBV4-2 and TRBJ2-3; 10 bases agree with TRBD1. The V segment lost 4 bases and the J segment 1 base; nucleotides outside the gene matches: 5. The germline V gene has CDR1 LGHNA and CDR2 YNFKEQ. This CDR3 has 16 amino acids. CDR3 DNA sequence: TGTGCCAGCAGCCGCGGGACAGGGGAAGGCACAGATACGCAGTATTTT. It encodes CASSRGTGEGTDTQYF.

The V and J genes are TRBV7-3 and TRBJ2-1, with 8 bases fitting TRBD2. J gave up 1 base and V 2 bases, and 4 bases lay outside the gene matches. The CDR3 is 16 amino acids. Germline V gene sequence: CDR1 SGHTA, CDR2 FQGTGA. The CDR3 region is CASSLFAGGSYNEQFF. The CDR3 coding sequence is TGTGCCAGCAGCTTATTTGCGGGAGGTTCCTACAATGAGCAGTTCTTC.

The chain couples TRBV19 to TRBJ2-5, with D perhaps TRBD1 (6 bases). Deletions cut 8 bases from V and 6 bases from J, with 13 bases between. The CDR3 runs 12 residues. Germline-derived CDR1 and CDR2 are LNHDA and SQIVND (reference sequence). The CDR3 loop reads CASESGVQTQYF. The CDR3 coding sequence is TGTGCCAGTGAATCAGGGGTGCAGACCCAGTACTTC. Together with reference TRBV19 and TRBJ2-5, the CDR3 gives the full variable domain: DGGITQSPKYLFRKEGQNVTLSCEQNLNHDAMYWYRQDPGQGLRLIYYSQIVNDFQKGDIAEGYSVSREKKESFPLTVTSAQKNPTAFYLCASESGVQTQYFGPGTRLLVL.

The chain links TRBV18 to TRBJ1-2; D uncertain. V lost 4 bases, J lost 1 base, and 7 bases lay in between. Looked up from germline, CDR1 is KGHSH and CDR2 is LQKENI. The CDR3 length is 13 residues. The DNA for the CDR3 is TGTGCCAGCTCACGAGATAGTAACTATGGCTACACCTTC. Residues: CASSRDSNYGYTF.